Below are 14 T cell receptor beta chains sequenced from a single sample in a study of blood T cell repertoires in COVID-19 (TCRdb year 2020). Library construction relied on the immunoSEQ multiplex PCR assay. Held by TCRdb, this immuneACCESS table contains in-frame sequences only and omits some clones. Under half of the omission traces to an unresolved V gene where checked; the cause of the rest is unknown. This sample holds 180,000 or so clones; more than 75% were observed only once. The ten most abundant clones make up 7% to 10% of the sample. Sequenced: PBMCs or T cells enriched from blood (not recorded which). These receptors came from a woman in her twenties or thirties who had recovered from COVID-19.

The J gene is TRBJ1-5, the V gene TRBV28; TRBD1 matches at 9 bases. The V segment lost 8 bases and the J segment 4 bases; nucleotides outside the gene matches: 9. The CDR3 covers 15 residues. Germline V gives CDR1 MDHEN, CDR2 SYDVKM. In DNA form, the CDR3 reads TGTGCCAGCGGATTTCCGGGACAGGGAAATCAGCCCCAGCATTTT. Amino acid sequence: CASGFPGQGNQPQHF.

The chain is built from TRBV3-1 (or the pseudogene TRBV3-2) and TRBJ2-3; 11 bases are a match to TRBD1. CDR1 LGHDT and CDR2 YNNKEL come from the germline V gene (reference sequence). The CDR3 consists of 12 residues. Trimming at V came to 5 bases and at J to 14 bases, leaving 6 bases not matched to a gene. The CDR3 DNA reads TGTGCCAGCAGCGAGGACAGGGGGCGCCCGTATTTT. This encodes CASSEDRGRPYF.

The genes are TRBV19 and TRBJ1-5; D not resolved. The V end lost 0 bases, the J end lost 0 bases, and 9 bases lay between the germline ends. The CDR3 sequence is 16 residues long. In germline, CDR1 is LNHDA, CDR2 SQIVND (reference sequence). CDR3 nucleotide sequence: TGTGCCAGTAGTATAGATCTGACTTATAGCAATCAGCCCCAGCATTTT. This gives the protein CASSIDLTYSNQPQHF.

The chain is built from TRBV28 and TRBJ2-3; D remains unclear. V gave up 7 bases and J gave up 2 bases, with 7 bases separating them. Germline loops: CDR1 MDHEN, CDR2 SYDVKM. The CDR3 contains 12 residues. CDR3: CASTRYTDTQYF. For the CDR3, the DNA is TGTGCCAGCACGAGGTACACAGATACGCAGTATTTT.

The gene calls are TRBV28 and TRBJ1-3, with TRBD1 matching 8 bases. Germline loops: CDR1 MDHEN, CDR2 SYDVKM. This CDR3 contains 13 residues. V dropped 7 bases and J dropped 6; count of bases not matched to a gene: 5. As DNA, the CDR3 is TGTGCCAGCAATGGACAGGGCCTAAACACCATATATTTT. Its translation is CASNGQGLNTIYF.

The rearrangement joins TRBV7-9 to TRBJ2-1; tentative D call: TRBD1 (5 bases). CDR3 length equals 13 residues. Germline V gene data show CDR1 as SEHNR and CDR2 as FQNEAQ (reference sequence). V shed 7 bases and J shed 6 bases, with 13 bases lying between them. In DNA, the CDR3 is TGTGCCAGCACGCGAAGCACAGGCAATGAGCAGTTCTTC. As protein: CASTRSTGNEQFF.

The chain employs TRBV25-1 and TRBJ2-1, with D perhaps matching TRBD2 (5 bases). Per germline, CDR1 MGHDK and CDR2 SYGVNS. V shed 8 bases and J shed 10 bases, with 9 bases lying between them. The CDR3 is 10 residues long. The CDR3 coding sequence is TGTGCCAGCGGGAGTCCGGAGCAGTTCTTC. Its translation: CASGSPEQFF.

V usage is TRBV5-1 and J usage is TRBJ1-1, with no clear D. The CDR3 loop spans 13 amino acids. The germline V and J ends were trimmed by 1 base and 5 bases, with 9 bases remaining between them. Germline V gene lookup returns CDR1 SGHRS and CDR2 YFSETQ. The DNA for the CDR3 is TGCGCCAGCAGCTTGATTGTCGGGACTGAAGCTTTCTTT. Its protein is CASSLIVGTEAFF.

The chain is built from TRBV7-2 and TRBJ2-3; D remains unclear. Germline V gene lookup returns CDR1 SGHTA and CDR2 FQGNSA. The CDR3 consists of 15 residues. Trimming took 1 base from V and 0 from J, leaving 8 bases between them. Written as DNA, the CDR3 is TGTGCCAGCAGCTTAGTCCTCAGAAGCACAGATACGCAGTATTTT. This translates into CASSLVLRSTDTQYF.

This chain connects TRBV9 to TRBJ1-5, with 7 nucleotides matching TRBD1. V dropped 4 bases and J dropped 0; count of bases not matched to a gene: 7. The CDR3 length is 16 residues. Germline assignment: CDR1 SGDLS and CDR2 YYNGEE. CDR3 loop: CASSPGQSNSNQPQHF. CDR3 sequence (DNA): TGTGCCAGCAGCCCGGGACAGTCGAATAGCAATCAGCCCCAGCATTTT.

This sequence joins TRBV19 and TRBJ2-1, with TRBD2 identical over 13 bases. J gave up 2 bases and V 0 bases, and 7 bases lay outside the gene matches. There are 19 residues in the CDR3. Per germline, CDR1 LNHDA and CDR2 SQIVND (reference sequence). CDR3: CASSIDPSGLAGTYNEQFF. CDR3 coding DNA: TGTGCCAGTAGTATAGATCCCTCGGGACTAGCGGGAACCTACAATGAGCAGTTCTTC.

This clone was observed a few times. The J gene is TRBJ1-1, the V gene TRBV30; weak D call: TRBD1 (5 bases). This CDR3 spans 11 amino acids. The germline CDR1 and CDR2 sequences are GTSNPN and SVGIG (reference sequence). V dropped 3 bases and J dropped 14 bases, with 16 bases sitting between them. In nucleotides, the CDR3 is TGTGCCTGGAGCGGAGGGACCGTGGGGTTCTTT. Its translation is CAWSGGTVGFF.

J is TRBJ1-2 and V is TRBV5-6; possible D gene TRBD1, 5 bases. The CDR3 has 17 residues. CDR1 is SGHDT, CDR2 YYEEEE, per germline. V was cut by 1 base and J by 4 bases, with 20 bases left in between. In nucleotides, the CDR3 is TGTGCCAGCAGCTTGAACATCGGGGGGGATAGAGGCTATGGCTACACCTTC. This gives the protein CASSLNIGGDRGYGYTF.

The chain combines TRBV3-1 (or the pseudogene TRBV3-2) with TRBJ2-5; D is unclear. The germline V gene has CDR1 LGHDT and CDR2 YNNKEL (reference sequence). The CDR3 covers 15 residues. V was shortened by 3 bases and J by 1 base, with 12 bases between the two germline ends. The CDR3 reads CASSHLGHSQETQYF. The CDR3 nucleotides are TGTGCCAGCAGCCACCTTGGGCACAGCCAAGAGACCCAGTACTTC.